These 26 T cell receptor beta chains came from one sample sequenced in a study of graft-versus-host responses after intestinal transplantation. The data were produced by immunoSEQ multiplex PCR, yet TCRdb's version contains in-frame clones alone and is incomplete. This sample carries 80,000 to 95,000 clones, 75% to 95% of them seen once, and the ten largest clones take 6%. These TCRs are of unknown antigen specificity. Sequencing used unstimulated CD8+ T cells sorted from spleen or lymph node cells, obtained before intestinal transplant. The receptor set was obtained from a human donor who received an intestinal transplant.

J is TRBJ2-7 and V is TRBV4-1; D perhaps matches TRBD2 (5 bases). The CDR3 loop spans 14 amino acids. The V end lost 1 base, the J end lost 0 bases, and 7 bases lay between the germline ends. CDR1 and CDR2 from the germline V gene are MGHRA and YSYEKL. The CDR3 DNA sequence: TGCGCCAGCAGCCAAGGGACTGTCTCCTACGAGCAGTACTTC. Translated, it gives CASSQGTVSYEQYF.

The sample holds one count of this clone. The junction does not match germline at one end; this may be a read error. CDR3 coding DNA: TGTGCCAACAGTTCCCGGGAGGGATTCTCCTACGAGCAGTACTTC. Protein sequence: CANSSREGFSYEQYF. This sequence joins TRBV27 and TRBJ2-7; 8 bases are a match to TRBD2. Germline values: CDR1 MNHEY, CDR2 SMNVEV (reference sequence). This CDR3 region has 15 residues.

The V call is TRBV13, the J call TRBJ2-3, with TRBD2 matching over 11 bases. Germline values: CDR1 PRHDT, CDR2 FYEKMQ (reference sequence). The CDR3 is made up of 14 amino acids. Losses at the gene ends were 5 bases for V and 5 bases for J; bases not matched to a gene: 3. The DNA for the CDR3 is TGTGCCAGCAGCGTGACTAGCGGGATAGATACGCAGTATTTT. It yields the protein CASSVTSGIDTQYF.

This clone has only one observation. J is TRBJ2-7 and V is TRBV29-1; possible D gene TRBD2, 6 bases. The length of the CDR3 is 12 residues. The germline CDR1 and CDR2 sequences are SQVTM and ANQGSEA. The V and J ends lost 6 bases and 3 bases respectively, with 12 bases between them. The CDR3 sequence: CSVSAGNYEQYF. Here the CDR3 DNA reads TGCAGCGTGAGCGCGGGGAACTACGAGCAGTACTTC.

In regard to this clone: Distinct nucleotide sequences in the sample also encode this CDR3. CDR3 DNA sequence: TGTGCCAGTAGTATAGGCGGATATCAGCCCCAGCATTTT. Its translation is CASSIGGYQPQHF. V usage is TRBV19 and J usage is TRBJ1-5; D is ambiguous. Germline lookup yields CDR1 LNHDA and CDR2 SQIVND (reference sequence). The CDR3 has 13 residues. V dropped 1 base and J dropped 5 bases, with 6 bases sitting between them. Variable domain in full (rest from reference TRBV19 and TRBJ1-5): DGGITQSPKYLFRKEGQNVTLSCEQNLNHDAMYWYRQDPGQGLRLIYYSQIVNDFQKGDIAEGYSVSREKKESFPLTVTSAQKNPTAFYLCASSIGGYQPQHFGDGTRLSIL.

The chain employs TRBV5-1 and TRBJ2-4; 16 bases line up with TRBD2. The CDR3 has 17 residues. Trimming took 3 bases from V and 6 from J; bases not matched to a gene: 6. The germline V gene encodes CDR1 SGHRS and CDR2 YFSETQ. CDR3 region: CASSSGLAGGRSNIQYF. The CDR3 bases are TGCGCCAGCAGCTCGGGACTAGCGGGAGGGCGATCAAACATTCAGTACTTC.

V gene TRBV5-6 combines with J gene TRBJ2-5; D possibly corresponds to TRBD1 (5 bases). CDR3 size: 14 residues. The germline V gene encodes CDR1 SGHDT and CDR2 YYEEEE. V was cut by 2 bases and J by 4 bases, with 12 bases left in between. The CDR3 loop reads CASSFPTVGETQYF. The CDR3 DNA sequence: TGTGCCAGCAGCTTCCCGACAGTGGGAGAGACCCAGTACTTC.

The chain has TRBV29-1 and TRBJ2-7, with D unclear. V dropped 4 bases and J dropped 3 bases, with 10 bases sitting between them. The V gene's germline CDR1 is SQVTM and CDR2 ANQGSEA. The CDR3 covers 12 residues. The CDR3 DNA reads TGCAGCGTTGGCACTTCCCACTACGAGCAGTACTTC. Protein sequence: CSVGTSHYEQYF.

The chain recombines TRBV19 with TRBJ1-1; TRBD1 might be the D (5 bases). The CDR3 length is 14 residues. Germline V CDR1 and CDR2: LNHDA, SQIVND (reference sequence). Between the trimmed V and J ends, which lost 3 bases and 8 bases, there was a span of 16 bases. The CDR3 is CASSIPGLGVEAFF. The CDR3 DNA is TGTGCCAGTAGTATCCCAGGGTTGGGGGTCGAAGCTTTCTTT.

This CDR3 reads CASSVGGLDTQYF. CDR3 nucleotides: TGTGCCAGCAGCGTAGGAGGTCTTGATACGCAGTATTTT. This chain uses TRBV9 with TRBJ2-3; D gene unclear. The V gene's germline CDR1 is SGDLS and CDR2 YYNGEE. The CDR3 sequence is 13 residues long. Trimming removed 0 bases at V and 6 bases at J, with 8 bases between.

The chain combines TRBV7-2 with TRBJ2-1; D may be TRBD2 (6 bases). The CDR3 is made up of 17 amino acids. Between the trimmed V and J ends, which lost 5 bases and 1 base, there was a span of 18 bases. Germline V gene sequence: CDR1 SGHTA, CDR2 FQGNSA. CDR3 nucleotide sequence: TGTGCCAGCAGCCCCTCCAGGCGGGACTCTTCCTACAATGAGCAGTTCTTC. Translation gives CASSPSRRDSSYNEQFF.

The rearrangement uses TRBV28 and TRBJ2-7; D perhaps matches TRBD2 (5 bases). The germline gives CDR1 MDHEN, CDR2 SYDVKM. CDR3 length: 13 amino acids. Trimming shortened V by 4 bases and J by 4 bases, and 11 bases separated the two germline ends. The CDR3 bases are TGTGCCAGCAGTTCGAAACTAGGATACGAGCAGTACTTC. Protein sequence: CASSSKLGYEQYF.

The chain combines TRBV2 with TRBJ2-1, with D possibly TRBD2 on 5 matching bases. This CDR3 spans 15 amino acids. V lost 2 bases, J lost 2 bases, and 10 bases lay in between. Germline-derived CDR1 and CDR2 are SNHLY and FYNNEI. In DNA form, the CDR3 reads TGTGCCAGCAGTGAATGGGGAGAACCCTACAATGAGCAGTTCTTC. It specifies CASSEWGEPYNEQFF.

The chain carries TRBV10-3 and TRBJ2-7; TRBD1 aligns across 9 bases. The CDR3 runs 16 residues. V trimming: 0 bases; J trimming: 2 bases; junction bases outside the gene matches: 5. CDR1 ENHRY and CDR2 SYGVKD come from the germline V gene. CDR3 region: CAISESRDRVTYEQYF. The CDR3 bases are TGTGCCATCAGTGAGTCGAGGGACAGGGTCACCTACGAGCAGTACTTC.

The genes are TRBV11-2 and TRBJ2-6; D is undetermined. Trimming cost V 0 bases and J 3 bases, with 9 bases left between them. Per germline, CDR1 SGHAT and CDR2 FQNNGV. The CDR3 is 16 residues long. CDR3 residues: CASSLEVAFGANVLTF. CDR3 nucleotide sequence: TGTGCCAGCAGCTTAGAAGTCGCCTTTGGGGCCAACGTCCTGACTTTC.

This chain uses TRBV15 with TRBJ1-1; tentatively, D is TRBD1 (5 bases). From germline, CDR1 is LNHNV and CDR2 YYDKDF (reference sequence). The CDR3 contains 17 residues. The V and J ends lost 1 base and 2 bases respectively, with 17 bases between them. CDR3 amino acids: CATSRVRGGSGNTEAFF. As DNA, the CDR3 is TGTGCCACCAGCAGAGTGAGGGGAGGTAGTGGAAACACTGAAGCTTTCTTT. Based on the CDR3 plus reference TRBV15 and TRBJ1-1, the full variable domain is DAMVIQNPRYQVTQFGKPVTLSCSQTLNHNVMYWYQQKSSQAPKLLFHYYDKDFNNEADTPDNFQSRRPNTSFCFLDIRSPGLGDTAMYLCATSRVRGGSGNTEAFFGQGTRLTVV.

As for this clone: Other DNA sequences in the sample encode the same CDR3. The chain employs TRBV5-1 and TRBJ2-3; tentatively, D is TRBD2 (6 bases). CDR1 and CDR2 from the germline V gene are SGHRS and YFSETQ. V was shortened by 3 bases and J by 0 bases, with 11 bases between the two germline ends. The CDR3 totals 15 residues. The CDR3: CASSSGTESTDTQYF. The CDR3 nucleotides read TGCGCCAGCAGCTCCGGGACTGAGAGCACAGATACGCAGTATTTT.

The chain couples TRBV2 to TRBJ2-5; the D gene is possibly TRBD2 (5 bases). V dropped 2 bases and J dropped 7 bases, with 26 bases sitting between them. This CDR3 is 18 amino acids long. Per the germline V gene, CDR1 is SNHLY and CDR2 is FYNNEI. As DNA, the CDR3 is TGTGCCAGCAGTGAAAACTTACTGGGTACGGGTCGTGAGGGGACCCAGTACTTC. This encodes CASSENLLGTGREGTQYF.

As DNA, the CDR3 is TGCGCCAGCAGCCAAGTGCTCCCGGATACGCAGTATTTT. Translated: CASSQVLPDTQYF. This sequence joins TRBV4-1 and TRBJ2-3; D is unresolved. V dropped 1 base and J dropped 6 bases, with 8 bases sitting between them. This CDR3 comprises 13 residues. Looked up from germline, CDR1 is MGHRA and CDR2 is YSYEKL.

The chain couples TRBV2 to TRBJ1-5, with D unclear. The germline CDR1 and CDR2 sequences are SNHLY and FYNNEI. This CDR3 has 13 amino acids. V was clipped by 4 bases and J by 5 bases, with 9 bases between them. The DNA of the CDR3 is TGTGCCAGCAGTGCTGGGAGGTATCAGCCCCAGCATTTT. Translation: CASSAGRYQPQHF.

For the CDR3, the DNA is TGTGCCAGCAGCTTAGGAGCTAGCACAGATACGCAGTATTTT. Translated: CASSLGASTDTQYF. The chain links TRBV11-2 to TRBJ2-3; no definite D call. With 1 base removed from V and 0 bases from J, the gap between germline ends came to 5 bases. Germline V CDR1 and CDR2: SGHAT, FQNNGV. The CDR3 has 14 residues.

This rearrangement joins TRBV5-1 to TRBJ2-1; D remains unclear. Germline CDR1 SGHRS, CDR2 YFSETQ. CDR3 size: 16 residues. V shed 7 bases and J shed 10 bases, with 27 bases lying between them. This CDR3 is CASSLSSVGTPREQFF. CDR3 DNA sequence: TGCGCCAGCTCGCTCTCGAGCGTGGGCACCCCTCGGGAGCAGTTCTTC. The whole variable domain, filled in from reference TRBV5-1 and TRBJ2-1, reads KAGVTQTPRYLIKTRGQQVTLSCSPISGHRSVSWYQQTPGQGLQFLFEYFSETQRNKGNFPGRFSGRQFSNSRSEMNVSTLELGDSALYLCASSLSSVGTPREQFFGPGTRLTVL.

The count of this clone is one. This chain connects TRBV10-2 to TRBJ2-2, with 7 bases identical to TRBD1. This CDR3 has 15 amino acids. J lost 3 bases, V lost 6 bases, and 7 bases had no gene match. The V gene's germline CDR1 is WSHSY and CDR2 SAAADI. Written as DNA, the CDR3 is TGCGCCAGCAGGATCACAGACAGGGACACCGGGGAGCTGTTTTTT. Protein: CASRITDRDTGELFF.

The V and J genes are TRBV30 and TRBJ1-1; 7 bases line up with TRBD1. The CDR3 is made up of 15 amino acids. Germline CDR1 GTSNPN, CDR2 SVGIG (reference sequence). The ends lost 7 bases at V and 0 bases at J; junction bases unmatched: 11. The CDR3 bases are TGTGCCTCGAATACAGGGGCGGGGATGAACACTGAAGCTTTCTTT. It translates to CASNTGAGMNTEAFF.

The chain combines TRBV5-4 with TRBJ2-4, with D perhaps matching TRBD2 (5 bases). Germline values: CDR1 SGHNT, CDR2 YYREEE (reference sequence). Trimming left V 3 bases short and J 4 bases short, with 20 bases between. The CDR3 sequence is 17 residues long. The CDR3 DNA is TGTGCCAGCAGCTCAATCGGGTCGGGGAAGGCTAAAAACATTCAGTACTTC. Amino acid sequence: CASSSIGSGKAKNIQYF.

The V call is TRBV11-2, the J call TRBJ2-1; either TRBD1 or TRBD2 may fit D (5 bases each). Germline CDR1 and CDR2: SGHAT and FQNNGV. The germline V and J ends were trimmed by 0 bases and 4 bases, with 25 bases remaining between them. CDR3 length: 20 amino acids. The CDR3 sequence: CASSLDSGRWAPRGYNEQFF. CDR3 coding DNA: TGTGCCAGCAGCTTAGATTCCGGCCGCTGGGCGCCGAGGGGATACAATGAGCAGTTCTTC. The full variable domain, rest sourced from reference TRBV11-2 and TRBJ2-1, is EAGVAQSPRYKIIEKRQSVAFWCNPISGHATLYWYQQILGQGPKLLIQFQNNGVVDDSQLPKDRFSAERLKGVDSTLKIQPAKLEDSAVYLCASSLDSGRWAPRGYNEQFFGPGTRLTVL.